Below, one T cell receptor beta chain is given with its context. Its antigen is unknown. The sample comes from a study of T-cell reconstitution after alpha-beta-depleted transplantation in children. Whole-study results and caveats: It was surviving recipient T cells and thymic progenitors that gave some patients high TCRbeta diversity at day 60. Where alpha-beta T cells came from about two months after transplant was reportedly several hundred expanded graft clones. Hyperexpanded clones declined; after one year, newly produced T cells mostly supplied diversity.

Preparation of the TCRbeta library involved a method that used unique molecular identifiers. TCRdb re-derived calls from the PCR reads in MiXCR, one entry per CDR3 protein. The sample includes around 960,000 distinct CDR3 sequences, 25% to 30% seen only once; the top ten take under 30%. Germline V CDR1 and CDR2: SGHVS, FQNEAQ. CDR3 length: 14 residues. V dropped 7 bases and J dropped 4; count of bases not matched to a gene: 5. The receptor's source is a boy less than two years old who had a stem cell transplant for SCID, so the T cells may come from the graft donor. J is TRBJ2-3 and V is TRBV7-8; 10 bases fit TRBD2. Sequences were derived from PBMCs, mostly from graft donor cells, sampled 360 days after TCRalphabeta/CD19-depleted stem cell transplant. The DNA of the CDR3 is TGTGCCAGCACCGAGCGGGGGGGCGCAGATACGCAGTATTTT. Encoded protein: CASTERGGADTQYF. Looking up the rest from reference TRBV7-8 and TRBJ2-3 gives the full variable domain: GAGVSQSPRYKVAKRGQDVALRCDPISGHVSLFWYQQALGQGPEFLTYFQNEAQLDKSGLPSDRFFAERPEGSVSTLKIQRTQQEDSAVYLCASTERGGADTQYFGPGTRLTVL.